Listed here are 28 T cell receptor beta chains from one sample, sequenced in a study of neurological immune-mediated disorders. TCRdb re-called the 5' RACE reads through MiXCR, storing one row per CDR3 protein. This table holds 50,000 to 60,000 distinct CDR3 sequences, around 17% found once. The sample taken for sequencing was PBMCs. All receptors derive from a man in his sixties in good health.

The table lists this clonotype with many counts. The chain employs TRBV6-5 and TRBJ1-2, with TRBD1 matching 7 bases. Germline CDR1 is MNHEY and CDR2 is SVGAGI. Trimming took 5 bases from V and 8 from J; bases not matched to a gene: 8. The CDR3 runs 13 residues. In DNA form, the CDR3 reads TGTGCCAGCAGTATTGACAGGGCGGCCGGCTACACCTTC. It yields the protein CASSIDRAAGYTF.

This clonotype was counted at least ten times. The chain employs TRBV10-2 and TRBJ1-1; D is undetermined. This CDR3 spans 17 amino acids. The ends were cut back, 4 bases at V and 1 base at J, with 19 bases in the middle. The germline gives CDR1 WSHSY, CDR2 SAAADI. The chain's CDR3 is CASSAKVMRGKNTEAFF. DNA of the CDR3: TGCGCCAGCAGTGCAAAGGTGATGCGGGGAAAGAACACTGAAGCTTTCTTT.

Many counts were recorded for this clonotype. This chain's CDR3 is CASSTYTGYTF. In nucleotides, the CDR3 is TGTGCCAGCAGCACCTACACCGGCTACACCTTC. The chain has TRBV7-9 and TRBJ1-2; D ambiguous. Trimming removed 5 bases at V and 8 bases at J, with 9 bases between. CDR1 is SEHNR and CDR2 is FQNEAQ in the germline V gene (reference sequence). CDR3 length: 11 residues.

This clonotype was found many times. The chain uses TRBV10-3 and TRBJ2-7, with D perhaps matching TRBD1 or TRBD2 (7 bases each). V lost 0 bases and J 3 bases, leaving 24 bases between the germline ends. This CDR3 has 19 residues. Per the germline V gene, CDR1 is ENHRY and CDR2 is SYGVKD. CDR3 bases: TGTGCCATCAGTGAGTCGCAGGGGGGGGGCGGAGATTATAACTACGAGCAGTACTTC. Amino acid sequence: CAISESQGGGGDYNYEQYF.

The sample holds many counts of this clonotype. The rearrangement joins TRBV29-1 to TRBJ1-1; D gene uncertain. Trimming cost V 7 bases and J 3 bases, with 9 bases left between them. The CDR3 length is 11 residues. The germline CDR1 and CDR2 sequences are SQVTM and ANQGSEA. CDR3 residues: CSGQLDTEAFF. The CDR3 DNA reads TGCAGCGGGCAACTCGACACTGAAGCTTTCTTT.

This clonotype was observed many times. The CDR3 DNA reads TGTGCCAGCAGCTTGGTTTTGTACAGATCCGAGACCCAGTACTTC. Translation: CASSLVLYRSETQYF. This chain joins TRBV5-6 and TRBJ2-5; D is unclear. V was clipped by 0 bases and J by 5 bases, with 14 bases between them. This CDR3 spans 15 amino acids. From germline, CDR1 is SGHDT and CDR2 YYEEEE.

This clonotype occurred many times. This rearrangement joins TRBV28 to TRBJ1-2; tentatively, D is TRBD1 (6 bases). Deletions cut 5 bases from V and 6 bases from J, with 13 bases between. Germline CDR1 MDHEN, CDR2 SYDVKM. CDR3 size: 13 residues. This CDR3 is CASSLRDTNGYTF. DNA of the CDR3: TGTGCCAGCAGTCTCCGGGACACAAATGGCTACACCTTC.

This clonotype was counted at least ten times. The CDR3 DNA reads TGCAGCGTCGAGACAGGGGGTGATTCACCCCTCCACTTT. Translated: CSVETGGDSPLHF. The chain employs TRBV29-1 and TRBJ1-6, with TRBD1 identical over 9 bases. In germline, CDR1 is SQVTM, CDR2 ANQGSEA. There are 13 residues in the CDR3. V lost 6 bases and J lost 8; bases outside the gene matches: 5.

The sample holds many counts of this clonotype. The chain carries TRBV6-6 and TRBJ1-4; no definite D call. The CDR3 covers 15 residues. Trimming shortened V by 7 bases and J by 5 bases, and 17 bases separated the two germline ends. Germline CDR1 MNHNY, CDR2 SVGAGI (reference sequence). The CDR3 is CASTLIGQDNEKLFF. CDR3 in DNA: TGTGCCAGCACCCTGATCGGGCAAGACAATGAAAAACTGTTTTTT.

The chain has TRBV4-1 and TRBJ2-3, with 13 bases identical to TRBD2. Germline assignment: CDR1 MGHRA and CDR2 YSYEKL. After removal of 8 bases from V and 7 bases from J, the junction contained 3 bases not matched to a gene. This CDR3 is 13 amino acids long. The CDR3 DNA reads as TGCGCCAGCGGGGGACTAGCGGGGTATACGCAGTATTTT. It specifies CASGGLAGYTQYF.

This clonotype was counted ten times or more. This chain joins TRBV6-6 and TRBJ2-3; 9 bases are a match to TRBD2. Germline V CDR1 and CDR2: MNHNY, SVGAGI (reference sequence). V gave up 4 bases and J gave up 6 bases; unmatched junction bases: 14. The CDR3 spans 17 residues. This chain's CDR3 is CASSSPPSGELVDTQYF. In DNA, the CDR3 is TGTGCCAGCAGTTCCCCTCCTAGCGGGGAGCTTGTGGATACGCAGTATTTT.

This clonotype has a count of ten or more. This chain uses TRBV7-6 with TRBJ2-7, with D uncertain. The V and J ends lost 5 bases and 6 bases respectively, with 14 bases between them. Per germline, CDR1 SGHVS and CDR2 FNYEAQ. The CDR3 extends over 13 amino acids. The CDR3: CASSLTRLGEQYF. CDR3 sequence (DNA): TGTGCCAGCAGCCTTACAAGGTTGGGCGAGCAGTACTTC.

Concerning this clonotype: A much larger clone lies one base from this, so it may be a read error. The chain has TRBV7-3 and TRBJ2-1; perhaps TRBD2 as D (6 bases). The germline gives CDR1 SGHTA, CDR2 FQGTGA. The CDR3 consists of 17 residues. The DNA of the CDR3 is TGTGCCAGCAGCTTAGTGATTTTTGGGGGAGGTTACAATGAGCAGTCCTTC. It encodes CASSLVIFGGGYNEQSF.

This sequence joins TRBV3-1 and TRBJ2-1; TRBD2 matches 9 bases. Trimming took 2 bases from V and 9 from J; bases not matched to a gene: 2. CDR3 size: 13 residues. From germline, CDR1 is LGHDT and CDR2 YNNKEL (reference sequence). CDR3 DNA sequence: TGTGCCAGCAGCCAACTTAGCGGGAGTGAGCAGTTCTTC. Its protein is CASSQLSGSEQFF.

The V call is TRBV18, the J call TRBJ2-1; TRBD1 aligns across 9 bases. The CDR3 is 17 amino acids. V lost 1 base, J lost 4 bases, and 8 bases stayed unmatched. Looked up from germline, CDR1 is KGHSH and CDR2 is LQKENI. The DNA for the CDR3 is TGTGCCAGCTCACCACGTGGTAGGACAGGGGCGTACAATGAGCAGTTCTTC. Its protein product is CASSPRGRTGAYNEQFF.

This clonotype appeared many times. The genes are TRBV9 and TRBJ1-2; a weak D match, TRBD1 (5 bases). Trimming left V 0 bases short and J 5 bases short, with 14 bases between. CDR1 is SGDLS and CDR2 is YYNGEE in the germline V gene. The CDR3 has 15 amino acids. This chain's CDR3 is CASSVAWDGRYGYTF. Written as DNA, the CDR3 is TGTGCCAGCAGCGTAGCCTGGGACGGGAGGTATGGCTACACCTTC. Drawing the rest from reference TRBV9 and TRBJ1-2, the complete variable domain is DSGVTQTPKHLITATGQRVTLRCSPRSGDLSVYWYQQSLDQGLQFLIQYYNGEERAKGNILERFSAQQFPDLHSELNLSSLELGDSALYFCASSVAWDGRYGYTFGSGTRLTVV.

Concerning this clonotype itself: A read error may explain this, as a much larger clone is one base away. Here the CDR3 reads CARSAPSVQETQYF. Written as DNA, the CDR3 is TGCGCCAGAAGCGCCCCGTCCGTGCAAGAGACCCAGTACTTC. V gene TRBV5-1 combines with J gene TRBJ2-5; D is uncertain. The CDR3 is made up of 14 amino acids. CDR1 SGHRS and CDR2 YFSETQ come from the germline V gene. Trimming pared 8 bases from V and 2 bases from J, leaving 16 bases between.

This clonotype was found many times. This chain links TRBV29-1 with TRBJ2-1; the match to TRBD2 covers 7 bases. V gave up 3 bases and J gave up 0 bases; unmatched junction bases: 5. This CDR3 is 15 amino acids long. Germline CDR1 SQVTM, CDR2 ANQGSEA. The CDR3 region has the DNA TGCAGCGTTGATACCGGCGGGAGCTCCTACAATGAGCAGTTCTTC. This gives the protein CSVDTGGSSYNEQFF.

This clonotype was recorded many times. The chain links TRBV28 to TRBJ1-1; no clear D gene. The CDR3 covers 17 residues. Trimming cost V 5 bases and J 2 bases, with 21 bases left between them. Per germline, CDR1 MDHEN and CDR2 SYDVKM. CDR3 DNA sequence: TGTGCCAGCAGTCCACCCACGACGGGGAGCTTTAACACTGAAGCTTTCTTT. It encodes CASSPPTTGSFNTEAFF.

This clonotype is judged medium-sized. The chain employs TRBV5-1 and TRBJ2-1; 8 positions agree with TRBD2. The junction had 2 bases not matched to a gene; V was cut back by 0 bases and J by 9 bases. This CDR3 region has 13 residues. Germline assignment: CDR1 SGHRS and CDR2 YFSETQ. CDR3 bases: TGCGCCAGCAGCTTGGCGGGAGGGACTGAGCAGTTCTTC. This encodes CASSLAGGTEQFF.

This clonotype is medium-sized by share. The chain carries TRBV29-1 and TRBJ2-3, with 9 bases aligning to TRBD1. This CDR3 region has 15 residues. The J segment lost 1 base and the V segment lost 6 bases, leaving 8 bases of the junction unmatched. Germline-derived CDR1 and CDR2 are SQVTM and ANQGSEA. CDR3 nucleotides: TGCAGCGTGGGGGGACAGGGAGAGGGCACAGATACGCAGTATTTT. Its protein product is CSVGGQGEGTDTQYF.

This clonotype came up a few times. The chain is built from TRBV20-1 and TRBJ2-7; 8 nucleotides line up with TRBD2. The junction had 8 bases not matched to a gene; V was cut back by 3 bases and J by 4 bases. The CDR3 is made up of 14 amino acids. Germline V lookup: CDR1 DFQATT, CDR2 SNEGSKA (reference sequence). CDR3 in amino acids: CSARSGSGWYEQYF. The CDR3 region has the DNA TGCAGTGCTAGGAGCGGGAGTGGATGGTACGAGCAGTACTTC.

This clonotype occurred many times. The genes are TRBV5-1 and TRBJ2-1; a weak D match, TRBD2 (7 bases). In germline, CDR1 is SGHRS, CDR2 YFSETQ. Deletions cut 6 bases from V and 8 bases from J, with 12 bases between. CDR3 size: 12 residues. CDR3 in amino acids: CASKLGGDEQFF. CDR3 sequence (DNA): TGCGCCAGCAAACTAGGGGGGGATGAGCAGTTCTTC.

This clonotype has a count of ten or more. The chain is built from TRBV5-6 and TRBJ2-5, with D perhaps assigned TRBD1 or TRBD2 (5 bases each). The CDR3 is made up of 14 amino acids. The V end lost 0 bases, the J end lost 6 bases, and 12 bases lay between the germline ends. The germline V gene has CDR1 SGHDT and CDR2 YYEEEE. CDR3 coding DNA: TGTGCCAGCAGCTTGGCGGCAGGGAGAAAGACCCAGTACTTC. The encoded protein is CASSLAAGRKTQYF.

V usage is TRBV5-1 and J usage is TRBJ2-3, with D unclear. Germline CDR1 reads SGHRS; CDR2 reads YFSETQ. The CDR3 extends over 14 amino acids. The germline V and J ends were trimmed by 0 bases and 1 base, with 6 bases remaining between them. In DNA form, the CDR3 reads TGCGCCAGCAGCTTGGTTTGGGGCACAGATACGCAGTATTTT. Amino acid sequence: CASSLVWGTDTQYF.

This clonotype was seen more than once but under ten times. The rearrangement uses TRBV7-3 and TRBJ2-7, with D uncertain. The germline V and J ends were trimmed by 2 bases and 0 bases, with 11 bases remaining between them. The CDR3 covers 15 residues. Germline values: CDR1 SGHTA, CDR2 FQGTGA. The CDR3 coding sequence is TGTGCCAGCAGCTTAGGGCAGGTGCCCTCCTACGAGCAGTACTTC. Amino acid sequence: CASSLGQVPSYEQYF.

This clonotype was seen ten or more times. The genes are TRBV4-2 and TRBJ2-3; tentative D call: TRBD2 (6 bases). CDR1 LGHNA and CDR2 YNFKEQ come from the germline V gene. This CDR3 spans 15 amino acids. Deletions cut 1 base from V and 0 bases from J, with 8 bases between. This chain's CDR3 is CASSQGLVSTDTQYF. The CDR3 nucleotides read TGTGCCAGCAGCCAAGGACTAGTGAGCACAGATACGCAGTATTTT.

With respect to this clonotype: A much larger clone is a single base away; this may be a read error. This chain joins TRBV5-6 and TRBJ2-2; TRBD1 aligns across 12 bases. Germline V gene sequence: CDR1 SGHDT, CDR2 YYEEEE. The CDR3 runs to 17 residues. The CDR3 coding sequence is TGTGTCAGCAGCTTGGGGACAGGGGGCGCAAACACCGGGGAGCTGTTTTTT. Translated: CVSSLGTGGANTGELFF.